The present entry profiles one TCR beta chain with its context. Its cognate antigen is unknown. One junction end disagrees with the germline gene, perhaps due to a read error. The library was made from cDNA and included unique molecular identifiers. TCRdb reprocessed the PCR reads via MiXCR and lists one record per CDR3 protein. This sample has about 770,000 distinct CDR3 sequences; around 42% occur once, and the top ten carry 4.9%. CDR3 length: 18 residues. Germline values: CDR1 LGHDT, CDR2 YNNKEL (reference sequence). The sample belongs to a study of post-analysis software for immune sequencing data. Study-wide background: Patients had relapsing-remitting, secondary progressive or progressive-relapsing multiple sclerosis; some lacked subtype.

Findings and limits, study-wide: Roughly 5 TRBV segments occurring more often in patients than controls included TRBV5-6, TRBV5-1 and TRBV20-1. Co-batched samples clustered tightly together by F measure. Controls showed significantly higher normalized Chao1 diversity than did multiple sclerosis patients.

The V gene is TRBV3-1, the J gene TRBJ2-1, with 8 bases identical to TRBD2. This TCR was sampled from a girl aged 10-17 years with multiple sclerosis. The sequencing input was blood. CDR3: CASSHPVLAGLSDNEQFF. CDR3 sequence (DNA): TGTGCCAGCAGCCACCCCGTGCTAGCGGGCCTATCTGACAACGAGCAGTTCTTC.